The rows below give T cell receptor beta chains drawn from one sample of a study of blood T cell repertoires in COVID-19. Clones were sequenced by immunoSEQ multiplex PCR, and TCRdb holds only the in-frame ones, with some missing. This table holds 93,000 or so clones, around nine tenths found once. Sequences were obtained from peripheral blood. These receptors all stem from a man between 50 and 59 years old in a cohort sampled during active COVID-19. Both conserved end residues are part of each CDR3. The D gene is left open where the match is weak. For some rows the clone size is stated as once, few or many, or as a class when expanded; others skip it.

size | J | D | length | V | CDR3 | DNA
. | TRBJ2-3 | TRBD2 | 14 | TRBV7-9 | CASSVSGAADTQYF | TGTGCCAGCAGCGTCAGCGGGGCAGCAGATACGCAGTATTTT
. | TRBJ2-1 | TRBD2 | 19 | TRBV5-1 | CASSLGALAGANPYNEQFF | TGCGCCAGCAGCTTAGGAGCGCTAGCGGGGGCCAATCCCTACAATGAGCAGTTCTTC
. | TRBJ1-2 | TRBD1 | 19 | TRBV28 | CASRLGGTGTGRGNYGYTF | TGTGCCAGCAGGCTCGGGGGGACTGGGACAGGGAGGGGAAACTATGGCTACACCTTC
. | TRBJ2-3 | . | 18 | TRBV11-3 | CASSRRQAPSPPTDTQYF | TGTGCCAGCAGCAGACGACAGGCGCCCAGCCCTCCCACAGATACGCAGTATTTT
. | TRBJ2-4 | . | 13 | TRBV7-2 | CASSPGKANIQYF | TGTGCCAGCAGCCCGGGGAAGGCAAACATTCAGTACTTC
. | TRBJ1-5 | . | 15 | TRBV4-3 | CASSQETASNQPQHF | TGCGCCAGCAGCCAAGAGACAGCTAGCAATCAGCCCCAGCATTTT
. | TRBJ2-4 | . | 19 | TRBV5-5 | CASSLDPGEAGYDKNIQYF | TGTGCCAGCAGCTTGGACCCTGGAGAGGCGGGTTACGACAAAAACATTCAGTACTTC
. | TRBJ1-5 | . | 14 | TRBV6-5 | CASSLQGLNQPQHF | TGTGCCAGCAGCCTGCAGGGCCTGAATCAGCCCCAGCATTTT
. | TRBJ2-7 | . | 16 | TRBV12-2 | CASRHLPGQSSYEQYF | TGTGCAAGTCGCCACCTACCGGGACAATCATCCTACGAGCAGTACTTC
once | TRBJ1-4 | TRBD1 | 15 | TRBV4-2 | CASSQDEGQGKKLFF | TGTGCCAGCAGCCAAGATGAGGGACAGGGGAAAAAACTGTTTTTT
. | TRBJ1-1 | TRBD1 | 16 | TRBV4-2 | CASSQGDTGGFTEAFF | TGTGCCAGCAGCCAAGGGGATACAGGGGGGTTCACTGAAGCTTTCTTT
. | TRBJ2-1 | . | 12 | TRBV7-3 | CASSLANNEQFF | TGTGCCAGCAGCTTAGCGAACAATGAGCAGTTCTTC
once | TRBJ1-1 | . | 14 | TRBV19 | CASSIDRGREGAFF | TGTGCCAGTAGTATAGACAGGGGCCGCGAGGGGGCTTTCTTT
once | TRBJ1-2 | . | 11 | TRBV2 | CASSNNYGYTF | TGTGCCAGCAGCAATAACTATGGCTACACCTTC
. | TRBJ1-4 | . | 14 | TRBV7-2 | CASSSQGKGEKLFF | TGTGCCAGCAGCTCACAGGGAAAGGGTGAAAAACTGTTTTTT
once | TRBJ2-5 | . | 14 | TRBV7-9 | CASSLVAPQETQYF | TGTGCCAGCAGCCTCGTGGCACCACAAGAGACCCAGTACTTC
. | TRBJ1-2 | . | 15 | TRBV19 | CASRDRPGSNYGYTF | TGTGCCAGTAGAGATAGGCCGGGTTCTAACTATGGCTACACCTTC
few | TRBJ1-2 | TRBD1 | 13 | TRBV3-1/TRBV3-2 | CASSPTGAGGYTF | TGTGCCAGCAGTCCTACAGGGGCCGGCGGCTACACCTTC
. | TRBJ2-3 | TRBD2 | 15 | TRBV5-1 | CASSFSGESTDTQYF | TGCGCCAGCAGCTTTAGCGGGGAAAGCACAGATACGCAGTATTTT
. | TRBJ1-1 | TRBD1 | 13 | TRBV24-1 | CATSDRQGIGAFF | TGTGCCACCAGTGACCGACAGGGGATTGGAGCTTTCTTT
. | TRBJ1-1 | TRBD1 | 15 | TRBV5-6 | CASWKPGQVSPEAFF | TGTGCCAGCTGGAAACCGGGACAGGTCTCGCCTGAAGCTTTCTTT
. | TRBJ1-2 | TRBD1 | 16 | TRBV7-2 | CASSLGGGTGTYGYTF | TGTGCCAGCAGCTTAGGAGGGGGCACAGGGACCTATGGCTACACCTTC
. | TRBJ2-5 | TRBD2 | 16 | TRBV2 | CASRRTSGSNKETQYF | TGTGCCAGCAGGAGGACTAGCGGGAGTAACAAAGAGACCCAGTACTTC
. | TRBJ2-2 | . | 13 | TRBV5-1 | CASSLASSGELFF | TGCGCCAGCAGCTTGGCTAGCTCCGGGGAGCTGTTTTTT
. | TRBJ1-6 | . | 16 | TRBV5-4 | CASSSTGSSYNSPLHF | TGTGCCAGCAGCTCCACAGGGTCGTCCTATAATTCACCCCTCCACTTT
. | TRBJ1-6 | . | 12 | TRBV2 | CASSAQDSPLHF | TGTGCCAGCAGTGCGCAGGATTCACCCCTCCACTTT
. | TRBJ2-2 | TRBD2 | 18 | TRBV3-1/TRBV3-2 | CASSQEVGIAGSTGELFF | TGTGCCAGCAGCCAAGAGGTAGGGATAGCGGGGTCCACCGGGGAGCTGTTTTTT
. | TRBJ1-2 | . | 15 | TRBV5-8 | CASSLPGRGLYGYTF | TGTGCCAGCAGCTTACCCGGCAGGGGCCTCTATGGCTACACCTTC
. | TRBJ2-1 | . | 14 | TRBV3-1/TRBV3-2 | CASSQRTAYNEQFF | TGTGCCAGCAGCCAACGGACAGCCTACAATGAGCAGTTCTTC
. | TRBJ1-6 | . | 12 | TRBV6-5 | CASRSTGTPLHF | TGTGCCAGCAGATCAACAGGGACACCCCTCCACTTT
. | TRBJ2-2 | . | 14 | TRBV6-2/TRBV6-3 | CASSHLTGTGELFF | TGTGCCAGCAGCCACCTCACAGGGACCGGGGAGCTGTTTTTT
. | TRBJ1-5 | . | 13 | TRBV2 | CASMRHPNQPQHF | TGTGCCAGCATGCGGCACCCCAATCAGCCCCAGCATTTT
once | TRBJ2-5 | . | 15 | TRBV7-7 | CASSLAGAPQETQYF | TGTGCCAGCAGCTTAGCGGGGGCGCCCCAAGAGACCCAGTACTTC
. | TRBJ2-3 | . | 12 | TRBV3-1/TRBV3-2 | CASSRIGGTQYF | TGTGCCAGCAGCCGAATAGGGGGTACGCAGTATTTT
. | TRBJ1-2 | . | 14 | TRBV28 | CASSLPGGDYGYTF | TGTGCCAGCAGTTTACCTGGAGGGGACTATGGCTACACCTTC
. | TRBJ1-5 | . | 14 | TRBV18 | CASSPQAGDQPQHF | TGTGCCAGCTCACCACAGGCAGGGGATCAGCCCCAGCATTTT
. | TRBJ1-6 | TRBD1 | 14 | TRBV11-3 | CASSLGQINSPLHF | TGTGCCAGCAGCCTGGGACAGATTAATTCACCCCTCCACTTT
. | TRBJ2-1 | TRBD2 | 15 | TRBV5-4 | CASSLVSGTRFEQFF | TGTGCCAGCAGCTTGGTTTCCGGGACTAGATTCGAGCAGTTCTTC
. | TRBJ2-5 | TRBD1 | 14 | TRBV5-1 | CASSSTGQGETQYF | TGCGCCAGCAGCTCGACGGGACAGGGTGAGACCCAGTACTTC
few | TRBJ2-3 | TRBD2 | 14 | TRBV10-3 | CAITPSGATDTQYF | TGTGCCATCACGCCTAGCGGGGCCACAGATACGCAGTATTTT
. | TRBJ1-6 | . | 13 | TRBV11-3 | CASSLDQNSPLHF | TGTGCCAGCAGCTTAGATCAGAATTCACCCCTCCACTTT
. | TRBJ1-2 | TRBD1 | 15 | TRBV5-5 | CASSFNRGAEYGYTF | TGTGCCAGCAGCTTTAACAGGGGGGCGGAGTATGGCTACACCTTC
. | TRBJ2-7 | . | 15 | TRBV6-2/TRBV6-3 | CASSYWGANSYEQYF | TGTGCCAGCAGTTACTGGGGAGCGAACTCCTACGAGCAGTACTTC